This is a list of T cell receptor beta chains from one sample in a study of blood T cell repertoires in COVID-19. Measured with immunoSEQ multiplex PCR; TCRdb has only the in-frame clones, and not every one. Of over 200,000 clones in the sample, around 90% are singletons; the top ten hold around 1.3%. Specimen: PBMCs or T cells enriched from blood (not recorded which). The receptors derive from a human donor in a cohort exposed to, infected with or recovered from COVID-19 (not recorded which). The donor label of this sample is uncertain. CDR3s leave out the opening cysteine and the closing phenylalanine or tryptophan. Clone sizes are given selectively: once, few, many, or a class where the clone is expanded.

J,size,V,CDR3
TRBJ2-1,-,TRBV7-2,ASNLELSGGYNEQF
TRBJ1-5,-,TRBV21-1,ASSKRANYPHRVGGNQPQH
TRBJ1-5,-,TRBV7-8,ASSPGLRRGYNQPQH
TRBJ1-4,-,TRBV23-1,ASSQSRATNEKLF
TRBJ2-1,-,TRBV7-9,ASSPLSGGAGNEQF
TRBJ2-7,few,TRBV29-1,SVEYRGYEQY
TRBJ2-7,-,TRBV11-2,ASSLESYHEQY
TRBJ2-1,-,TRBV29-1,SVQGAFSNEQF
TRBJ2-7,-,TRBV5-4,ASSSTGEKNEQY
TRBJ1-1,-,TRBV7-9,ASSLEQGATEAF
TRBJ1-5,-,TRBV28,ASSQDRGYNQPQH
TRBJ1-1,-,TRBV4-3,ASSPGQSETEAF
TRBJ2-2,-,TRBV19,ASSTRTGNTGELF
TRBJ2-2,-,TRBV5-4,ASSLENRPTGELF
TRBJ2-5,-,TRBV21-1,ASTERLAGSEETQY
TRBJ2-7,once,TRBV11-2,ASSPDIRGHEQY
TRBJ2-3,-,TRBV20-1,SALRGDTQY
TRBJ2-1,-,TRBV11-2,ASTLRLAGFGNEQF
TRBJ1-5,-,TRBV10-3,AISESKDRQPQH
TRBJ1-2,-,TRBV6-5,ASSYSVRGHGYT
TRBJ2-5,-,TRBV25-1,ASSGLAGGRETQY
TRBJ2-3,many,TRBV4-2,ASSQGTSGGADTQY
TRBJ2-2,-,TRBV30,AWSWTGGNTGELF
TRBJ2-7,-,TRBV7-2,ASSPSSVLSYEQY
TRBJ2-3,-,TRBV9,ASSVGLAGGLLDTQY
TRBJ2-1,-,TRBV11-2,ASSSRGNEQF
TRBJ2-7,-,TRBV29-1,SVEGRDRGPYEQY
TRBJ2-7,-,TRBV21-1,ASTNGGTHGAYEQY
TRBJ2-7,-,TRBV6-2/TRBV6-3,ASSQMYEQY
TRBJ2-3,-,TRBV21-1,ASSKERTGTTDTQY
TRBJ2-1,-,TRBV19,ASSLGGDEQF
TRBJ1-1,-,TRBV19,ASRGTGGIGEAF
TRBJ2-1,once,TRBV11-2,ASSLGLGDNEQF
TRBJ1-6,-,TRBV21-1,ASSKEEEEECSYNSPLH
TRBJ1-2,-,TRBV3-1/TRBV3-2,ASSHKTGSYGYT
TRBJ1-6,-,TRBV7-9,ASSQTGSSYNSPLH
TRBJ2-5,-,TRBV9,ASSRSGLDYQETQY
TRBJ1-6,-,TRBV7-9,ASSPGGPLDNSPLH
TRBJ1-4,-,TRBV27,ASSLRGGGMEKLF